The present entry profiles one T cell receptor (beta chain) with its context. CDR3 size: 15 residues. Germline lookup yields CDR1 SGDLS and CDR2 YYNGEE. The V end was cut by 2 bases, the J end by 0 bases, with 9 bases between. The sample comes from a study of blood T cell repertoires in COVID-19. Study at large: The United States, Italy and Spain were the sources of the acute and convalescent COVID-19 samples.

TCRdb's table, derived via immunoSEQ multiplex PCR, lists solely in-frame clones and lacks some. The sample gives some 250,000 clones, roughly nine tenths of which show up once; 1.2% is in the top ten. Sequenced sample: PBMCs or T cells enriched from blood (not recorded which). The chain is built from TRBV9 and TRBJ1-3; TRBD1 might be the D (6 bases). This clonotype was obtained from a human donor in a cohort exposed to, infected with or recovered from COVID-19 (not recorded which). The donor label of this sample is uncertain. CDR3 in amino acids: CASSVTGNSGNTIYF. The CDR3 DNA follows: TGTGCCAGCAGCGTTACAGGGAACTCTGGAAACACCATATATTTT.